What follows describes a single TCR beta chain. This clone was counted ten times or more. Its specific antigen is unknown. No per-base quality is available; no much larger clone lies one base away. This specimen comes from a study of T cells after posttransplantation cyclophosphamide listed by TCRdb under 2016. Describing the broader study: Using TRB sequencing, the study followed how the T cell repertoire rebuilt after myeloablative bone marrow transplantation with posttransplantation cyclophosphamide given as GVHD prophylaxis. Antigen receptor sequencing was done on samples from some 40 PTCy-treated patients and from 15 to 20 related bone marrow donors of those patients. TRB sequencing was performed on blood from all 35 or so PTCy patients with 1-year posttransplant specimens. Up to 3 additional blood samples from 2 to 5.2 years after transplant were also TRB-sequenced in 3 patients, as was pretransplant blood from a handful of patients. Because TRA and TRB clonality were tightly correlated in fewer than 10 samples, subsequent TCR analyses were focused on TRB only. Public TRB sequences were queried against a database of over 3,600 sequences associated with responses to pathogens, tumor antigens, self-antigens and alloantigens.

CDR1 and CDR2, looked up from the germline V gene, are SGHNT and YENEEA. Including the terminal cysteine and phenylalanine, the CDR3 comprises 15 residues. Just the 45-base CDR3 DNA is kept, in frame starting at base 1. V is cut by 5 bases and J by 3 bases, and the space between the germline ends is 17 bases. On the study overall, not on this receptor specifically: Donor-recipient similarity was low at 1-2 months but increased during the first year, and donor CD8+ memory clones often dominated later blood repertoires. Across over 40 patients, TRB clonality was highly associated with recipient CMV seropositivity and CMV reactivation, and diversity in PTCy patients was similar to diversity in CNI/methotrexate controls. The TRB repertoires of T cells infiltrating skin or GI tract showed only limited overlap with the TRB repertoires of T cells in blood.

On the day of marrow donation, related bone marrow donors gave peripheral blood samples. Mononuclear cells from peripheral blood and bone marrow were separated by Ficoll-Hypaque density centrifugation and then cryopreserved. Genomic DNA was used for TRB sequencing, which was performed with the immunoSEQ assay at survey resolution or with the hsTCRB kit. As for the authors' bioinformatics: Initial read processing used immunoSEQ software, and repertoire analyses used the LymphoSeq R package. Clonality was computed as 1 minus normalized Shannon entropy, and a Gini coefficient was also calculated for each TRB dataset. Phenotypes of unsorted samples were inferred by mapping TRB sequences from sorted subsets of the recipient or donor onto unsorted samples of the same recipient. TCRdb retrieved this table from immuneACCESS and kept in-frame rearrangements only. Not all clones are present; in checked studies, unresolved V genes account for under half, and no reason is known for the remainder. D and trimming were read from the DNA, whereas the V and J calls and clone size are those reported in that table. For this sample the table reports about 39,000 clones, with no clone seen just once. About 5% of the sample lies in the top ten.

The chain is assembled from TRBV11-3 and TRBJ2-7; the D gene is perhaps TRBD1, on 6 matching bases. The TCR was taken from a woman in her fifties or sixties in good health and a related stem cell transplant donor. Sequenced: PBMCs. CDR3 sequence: CASSPPGQMNYEQYF. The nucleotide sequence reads TGTGCCAGCAGCCCTCCGGGACAAATGAACTACGAGCAGTACTTC.